These 3 T cell receptor beta chains originate from one sample sequenced in a study of OX40 agonist ivuxolimab in advanced cancers. Libraries were prepared by immunoSEQ multiplex PCR; TCRdb keeps only in-frame clonotypes and omits some of them. The data contain approximately 69,000 clones, 85% to 90% of them seen just once; the ten biggest clones take up around 2.8%. The sequences come from CD4+ or CD8+ T cells sorted from blood, collected in a trial of the OX40 agonist ivuxolimab. The receptors come from an adult with an advanced solid tumor such as melanoma, head and neck, liver or kidney cancer.

This chain connects TRBV19 to TRBJ2-6; D gene unclear. Looked up from germline, CDR1 is LNHDA and CDR2 is SQIVND (reference sequence). Trimming pared 4 bases from V and 4 bases from J, leaving 5 bases between. The length of the CDR3 is 13 residues. CDR3 sequence: CASSTWGANVLTF. CDR3 DNA sequence: TGTGCCAGTAGTACATGGGGGGCCAACGTCCTGACTTTC.

The chain couples TRBV25-1 to TRBJ1-1; D not certain. Germline CDR1 and CDR2: MGHDK and SYGVNS. The V end was cut by 4 bases, the J end by 2 bases, with 5 bases between. The CDR3 consists of 12 residues. CDR3 sequence reads: CASSGTNTEAFF. As DNA, the CDR3 is TGTGCCAGCAGTGGTACAAACACTGAAGCTTTCTTT.

The chain couples TRBV5-5 to TRBJ1-4; TRBD1 agrees at 9 bases. The CDR3 covers 15 residues. In germline, CDR1 is SGHKS, CDR2 YYEKEE (reference sequence). Trimming took 4 bases from V and 8 from J; bases not matched to a gene: 9. The CDR3 spells CASSLGQGIVEKLFF. The CDR3 region has the DNA TGTGCCAGCAGCCTTGGACAGGGGATTGTGGAAAAACTGTTTTTT.